One and the same sample provided the 17 T cell receptor beta chains below, sequenced in a study of beta chain features in type 1 diabetes. Expressed TCRB transcripts were sequenced because the entire RNA isolate underwent reverse transcription. Libraries were prepared by immunoSEQ multiplex PCR; TCRdb keeps only in-frame clonotypes and omits some of them. Seen here are fewer than 400,000 clones, 8% observed once, and the top ten hold approximately 0.47%. The sequencing sample was made of central memory CD4+ T cells from blood. The receptors come from a woman aged 18-29 years in good health.

V usage is TRBV7-9 and J usage is TRBJ1-2, with no clear D. V lost 3 bases to trimming and J lost 4 bases, with 9 bases between them. Per germline, CDR1 SEHNR and CDR2 FQNEAQ (reference sequence). The CDR3 totals 13 residues. CDR3 nucleotides: TGTGCCAGCAGCTTGTCTGGCGGCTATGGCTACACCTTC. This codes for CASSLSGGYGYTF.

This clone was counted many times. V gene TRBV5-4 combines with J gene TRBJ1-3; D unresolved. The germline V gene has CDR1 SGHNT and CDR2 YYREEE (reference sequence). Trimming pared 0 bases from V and 8 bases from J, leaving 6 bases between. The CDR3 runs to 12 residues. In nucleotides, the CDR3 is TGTGCCAGCAGCTTGGCCGGGGACACCATATATTTT. As protein: CASSLAGDTIYF.

V usage is TRBV5-6 and J usage is TRBJ2-3; weak D call: TRBD2 (5 bases). CDR3 size: 15 residues. V was clipped by 1 base and J by 4 bases, with 13 bases between them. Germline V CDR1 and CDR2: SGHDT, YYEEEE. The CDR3: CASSLRALAADTQYF. DNA for the CDR3: TGTGCCAGCAGCTTGCGGGCTCTAGCCGCAGATACGCAGTATTTT. The whole variable domain, filled in from reference TRBV5-6 and TRBJ2-3, reads DAGVTQSPTHLIKTRGQQVTLRCSPKSGHDTVSWYQQALGQGPQFIFQYYEEEERQRGNFPDRFSGHQFPNYSSELNVNALLLGDSALYLCASSLRALAADTQYFGPGTRLTVL.

In its sample, this clone was seen a few times. The chain is built from TRBV4-2 and TRBJ2-1; 7 nucleotides line up with TRBD2. V gave up 1 base and J gave up 2 bases; unmatched junction bases: 8. Germline-derived CDR1 and CDR2 are LGHNA and YNFKEQ. This CDR3 contains 17 residues. The CDR3, as DNA: TGTGCCAGCAGCCAAGCCCTCCTGGCGGGAGCCTACAATGAGCAGTTCTTC. Protein: CASSQALLAGAYNEQFF.

On this clone: The junction and the germline gene differ at one end; a read error may be behind it. The chain carries TRBV2 and TRBJ1-1, with D hard to call. CDR1 and CDR2 (germline): SNHLY, FYNNEI. The CDR3 length is 15 residues. The CDR3 bases are TGTGCCAGCAGGGAAGGTAAGGGCCGGAACACTGAAGCTTTCTTT. Amino acids: CASREGKGRNTEAFF.

The V and J genes are TRBV5-1 and TRBJ2-5; 8 nucleotides match TRBD1. The germline gives CDR1 SGHRS, CDR2 YFSETQ. With V trimmed by 4 bases and J by 5 bases, 10 bases remained unmatched. This CDR3 spans 15 amino acids. This CDR3 is CASSSGTGGGETQYF. The CDR3 DNA is TGCGCCAGCAGCAGTGGGACAGGAGGAGGGGAGACCCAGTACTTC.

The gene calls are TRBV28 and TRBJ2-5, with TRBD1 matching over 9 bases. The CDR3 covers 14 residues. The germline V gene encodes CDR1 MDHEN and CDR2 SYDVKM. The J segment lost 5 bases and the V segment lost 6 bases, leaving 7 bases of the junction unmatched. The CDR3, as DNA: TGTGCCAGCAGATTACAGGGGGCGCTTGAGACCCAGTACTTC. Residues: CASRLQGALETQYF.

This clone has a handful of counts. This sequence joins TRBV4-2 and TRBJ2-1; D ambiguous. Trimming pared 0 bases from V and 0 bases from J, leaving 12 bases between. Per the germline V gene, CDR1 is LGHNA and CDR2 is YNFKEQ. The CDR3 extends over 17 amino acids. In DNA form, the CDR3 reads TGTGCCAGCAGCCAAGAACCGGAAAGGAGCTCCTACAATGAGCAGTTCTTC. It translates to CASSQEPERSSYNEQFF.

This rearrangement joins TRBV20-1 to TRBJ2-5, with D possibly being TRBD1 (6 bases). CDR1 and CDR2 from the germline V gene are DFQATT and SNEGSKA (reference sequence). V was pared by 2 bases and J by 5 bases, with 6 bases between. The CDR3 loop spans 11 amino acids. CDR3 in amino acids: CSARQGETQYF. The CDR3, as DNA: TGCAGTGCTAGACAGGGGGAGACCCAGTACTTC.

The chain joins TRBV6-5 to TRBJ1-5; no clear D gene. Germline CDR1 and CDR2: MNHEY and SVGAGI. This CDR3 is 13 amino acids long. The V gene lost 2 bases and the J gene lost 5 bases, with 7 bases spanning the gap. In DNA form, the CDR3 reads TGTGCCAGCAGTTACAGGAGGGATCAGCCCCAGCATTTT. Translating it yields CASSYRRDQPQHF.

This clone has more than one count but fewer than ten. This chain uses TRBV4-3 with TRBJ2-2; TRBD2 is a possible D gene (6 bases). Germline CDR1 and CDR2: LGHNA and YSLEER. Trimming took off 0 bases at V and 5 bases at J, with 10 bases between the two ends. The CDR3 sequence is 15 residues long. This chain's CDR3 is CASSQEVGGTGELFF. CDR3 in DNA: TGCGCCAGCAGCCAAGAGGTGGGGGGAACCGGGGAGCTGTTTTTT.

This clone was counted a few times. This chain uses TRBV28 with TRBJ2-7, with D uncertain. The CDR3 consists of 12 residues. Germline V CDR1 and CDR2: MDHEN, SYDVKM. The germline V and J ends were trimmed by 6 bases and 5 bases, with 11 bases remaining between them. The CDR3 sequence: CASSGLMDEQYF. CDR3 DNA sequence: TGTGCCAGCAGCGGGCTAATGGACGAGCAGTACTTC. Drawing the rest from reference TRBV28 and TRBJ2-7, the complete variable domain is DVKVTQSSRYLVKRTGEKVFLECVQDMDHENMFWYRQDPGLGLRLIYFSYDVKMKEKGDIPEGYSVSREKKERFSLILESASTNQTSMYLCASSGLMDEQYFGPGTRLTVT.

The chain employs TRBV7-2 and TRBJ2-1, with 7 bases fitting TRBD2. Germline values: CDR1 SGHTA, CDR2 FQGNSA. The V and J ends lost 5 bases and 5 bases, in that order; junction bases with no gene match: 9. CDR3 size: 15 residues. In nucleotides, the CDR3 is TGTGCCAGCAGCCTGCGGACTAGGGGAAACAATGAGCAGTTCTTC. This sequence encodes CASSLRTRGNNEQFF.

This clone came up a few times. The rearrangement joins TRBV11-2 to TRBJ2-4; 7 nucleotides align to TRBD1. There are 15 residues in the CDR3. CDR1 is SGHAT, CDR2 FQNNGV, per germline. V was clipped by 0 bases and J by 1 base; unmatched bases: 0. The CDR3 reads CASSLEQGAKNIQYF. CDR3 in DNA: TGTGCCAGCAGCTTAGAACAGGGGGCCAAAAACATTCAGTACTTC.

The chain links TRBV4-3 to TRBJ2-3; 12 nucleotides agree with TRBD2. The germline CDR1 and CDR2 sequences are LGHNA and YSLEER. V was pared by 4 bases and J by 11 bases, with 7 bases of the junction left unmatched. This CDR3 comprises 14 residues. The CDR3 DNA reads TGCGCCAGCAGCCGGGGGACTAGCGGGCAAGGGCAGTATTTT. It specifies CASSRGTSGQGQYF.

This clone was detected a few times. The rearrangement links TRBV4-3 to TRBJ1-5, with D unresolved. Germline V gene data show CDR1 as LGHNA and CDR2 as YSLEER. The CDR3 covers 15 residues. V lost 0 bases, J lost 6 bases, and 12 bases lay in between. The CDR3 coding sequence is TGCGCCAGCAGCCAAGATCTAAGGGTCGGTCAGCCCCAGCATTTT. Its translation is CASSQDLRVGQPQHF.

The V and J genes are TRBV7-9 and TRBJ1-2; no clear D gene. The germline gives CDR1 SEHNR, CDR2 FQNEAQ (reference sequence). CDR3 length: 16 amino acids. Trimming took 4 bases from V and 8 from J, leaving 23 bases between them. CDR3: CASSSPGTTGQFGYTF. CDR3 DNA: TGTGCCAGCAGCTCTCCCGGAACAACTGGGCAATTCGGCTACACCTTC.